The 2 T cell receptor beta chains in this list originate from one sample, sequenced in a study of response to subunit inactivated influenza vaccine. TCRdb itself ran the RT-PCR reads through MiXCR, one entry per CDR3 protein. The sample yields 430,000 or so distinct CDR3 sequences, approximately 11% seen once. Sequences were derived from PBMCs from blood, sampled more than 35 days after vaccination. These receptors all come from a man between 50 and 59 years old who received an inactivated influenza vaccine.

This clonotype was recorded at least ten times. This chain joins TRBV4-2 and TRBJ2-2, with a weak D call TRBD1 (6 bases). The length of the CDR3 is 15 residues. Germline assignment: CDR1 LGHNA and CDR2 YNFKEQ. With 1 base removed from V and 8 bases from J, the gap between germline ends came to 14 bases. The CDR3 region is CASSQVGPQGGELFF. Written as DNA, the CDR3 is TGTGCCAGCAGCCAAGTTGGCCCGCAGGGGGGGGAGCTGTTTTTT.

CDR3 bases: TGTGCCAGCAGAATCCACCGGGACAGGGGGTACGAGCAGTACTTC. Translation: CASRIHRDRGYEQYF. This chain connects TRBV27 to TRBJ2-7, with 11 bases identical to TRBD1. Germline V CDR1 and CDR2: MNHEY, SMNVEV (reference sequence). CDR3 size: 15 residues. Losses at the gene ends were 6 bases for V and 4 bases for J; bases not matched to a gene: 8.